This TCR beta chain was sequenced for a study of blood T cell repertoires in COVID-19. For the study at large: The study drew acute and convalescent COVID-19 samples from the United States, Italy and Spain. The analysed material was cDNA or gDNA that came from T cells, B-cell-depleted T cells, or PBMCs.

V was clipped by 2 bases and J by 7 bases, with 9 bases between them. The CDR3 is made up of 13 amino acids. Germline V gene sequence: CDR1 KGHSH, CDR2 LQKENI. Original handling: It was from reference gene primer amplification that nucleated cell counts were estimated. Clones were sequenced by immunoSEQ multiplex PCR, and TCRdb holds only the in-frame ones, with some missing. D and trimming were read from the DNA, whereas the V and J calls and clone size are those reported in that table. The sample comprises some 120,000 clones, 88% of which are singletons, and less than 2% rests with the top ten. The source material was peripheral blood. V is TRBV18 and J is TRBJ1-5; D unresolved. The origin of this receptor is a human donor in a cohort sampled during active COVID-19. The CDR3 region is CASSPGQNQPQHF. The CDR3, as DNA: TGTGCCAGCTCACCAGGGCAGAACCAGCCCCAGCATTTT.